The 7 T cell receptor beta chains given below trace back to one sample, sequenced in a study of immune evolution from preneoplasia to lung adenocarcinoma. The method was immunoSEQ multiplex PCR; TCRdb's version includes in-frame clones alone and lacks a portion of them. The data show 4,000 to 5,000 clones, with 65% to 80% seen just once and about 11% held by the top ten. Sequencing was done on a sample of FFPE minimally invasive lung adenocarcinoma tissue. All receptors derive from a person aged 70 to 85 with lung adenocarcinoma.

This clone turned up a few times. V usage is TRBV19 and J usage is TRBJ2-7, with 7 bases lining up with TRBD1. V was clipped by 5 bases and J by 4 bases; unmatched bases: 8. The germline gives CDR1 LNHDA, CDR2 SQIVND (reference sequence). The CDR3 has 14 amino acids. CDR3 in DNA: TGTGCCAGTAGTTCTCGGACAGGAGTTTACGAGCAGTACTTC. This codes for CASSSRTGVYEQYF.

This rearrangement joins TRBV18 to TRBJ2-7, with D perhaps matching TRBD2 (5 bases). The length of the CDR3 is 15 residues. Germline V gives CDR1 KGHSH, CDR2 LQKENI. V lost 0 bases and J 0 bases, leaving 9 bases between the germline ends. In nucleotides, the CDR3 is TGTGCCAGCTCACCACCTGAAGGGAGCTCCTACGAGCAGTACTTC. This translates into CASSPPEGSSYEQYF.

The V call is TRBV2, the J call TRBJ2-1; tentatively, D is TRBD2 (7 bases). V lost 2 bases, J lost 6 bases, and 20 bases lay in between. This CDR3 has 17 amino acids. From germline, CDR1 is SNHLY and CDR2 FYNNEI. DNA of the CDR3: TGTGCCAGCAGTGAAAGGGAGGGGGGGGCGCATGGCAATGAGCAGTTCTTC. Translated, it gives CASSEREGGAHGNEQFF.

Note on this clone: Germline and junction disagree at one end, which may indicate a read error. The V call is TRBV2, the J call TRBJ2-5; TRBD1 agrees at 7 bases. Germline CDR1 and CDR2: SNHLY and FYNNEI. This CDR3 is 12 amino acids long. The CDR3 region has the DNA TGTGCCAGCAGTTCCCTCACCGGGACAGCTGACTTC. It is translated as CASSSLTGTADF.

This chain uses TRBV7-9 with TRBJ2-7, with D perhaps matching TRBD2 (6 bases). The CDR3 covers 12 residues. CDR1 and CDR2 (germline): SEHNR, FQNEAQ (reference sequence). Trimming removed 5 bases at V and 3 bases at J, with 8 bases between. CDR3 nucleotides: TGTGCCAGCAGCACAGCGGGCTACGAGCAGTACTTC. It codes for CASSTAGYEQYF. The whole variable domain, remainder taken from reference TRBV7-9 and TRBJ2-7, is DTGVSQNPRHKITKRGQNVTFRCDPISEHNRLYWYRQTLGQGPEFLTYFQNEAQLEKSRLLSDRFSAERPKGSFSTLEIQRTEQGDSAMYLCASSTAGYEQYFGPGTRLTVT.

This clone has only one observation. The chain recombines TRBV4-1 with TRBJ2-2; maybe TRBD1 (8 bases). The CDR3 is 16 residues long. Trimming left V 0 bases short and J 4 bases short, with 12 bases between. Germline V gives CDR1 MGHRA, CDR2 YSYEKL. CDR3 loop: CASSQDTGGATGELFF. In nucleotides, the CDR3 is TGCGCCAGCAGCCAAGATACAGGGGGGGCCACCGGGGAGCTGTTTTTT.

CDR3 in amino acids: CASAEQTIQYF. The CDR3, as DNA: TGTGCCAGCGCGGAACAGACAATTCAGTACTTC. The rearrangement uses TRBV7-9 and TRBJ2-4; D is unresolved. Germline V gene lookup returns CDR1 SEHNR and CDR2 FQNEAQ (reference sequence). The CDR3 extends over 11 amino acids. V was clipped by 8 bases and J by 10 bases, with 12 bases between them.